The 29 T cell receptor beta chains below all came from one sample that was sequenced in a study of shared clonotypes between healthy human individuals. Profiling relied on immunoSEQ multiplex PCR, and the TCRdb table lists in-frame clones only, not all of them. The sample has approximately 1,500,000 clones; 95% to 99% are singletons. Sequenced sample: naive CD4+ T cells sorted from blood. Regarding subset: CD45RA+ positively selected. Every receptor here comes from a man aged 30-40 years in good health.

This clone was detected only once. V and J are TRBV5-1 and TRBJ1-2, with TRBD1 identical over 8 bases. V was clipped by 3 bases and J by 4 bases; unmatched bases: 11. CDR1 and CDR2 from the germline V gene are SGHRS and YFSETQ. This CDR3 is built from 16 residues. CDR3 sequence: CASSSTTIGQGYGYTF. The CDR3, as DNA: TGCGCCAGCAGCTCAACCACCATCGGACAGGGCTATGGCTACACCTTC.

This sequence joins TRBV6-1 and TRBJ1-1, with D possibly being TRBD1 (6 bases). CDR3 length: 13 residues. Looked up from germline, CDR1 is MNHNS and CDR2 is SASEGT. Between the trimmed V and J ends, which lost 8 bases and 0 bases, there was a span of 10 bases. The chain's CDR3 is CASWSGVNTEAFF. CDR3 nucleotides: TGTGCCAGCTGGTCAGGGGTGAACACTGAAGCTTTCTTT.

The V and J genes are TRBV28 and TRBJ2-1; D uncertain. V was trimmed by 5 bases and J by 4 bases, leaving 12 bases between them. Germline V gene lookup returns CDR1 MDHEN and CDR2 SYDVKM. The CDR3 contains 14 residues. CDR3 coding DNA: TGTGCCAGCAGTGACCCGGTAGGTTACAATGAGCAGTTCTTC. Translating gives CASSDPVGYNEQFF. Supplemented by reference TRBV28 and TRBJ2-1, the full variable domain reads DVKVTQSSRYLVKRTGEKVFLECVQDMDHENMFWYRQDPGLGLRLIYFSYDVKMKEKGDIPEGYSVSREKKERFSLILESASTNQTSMYLCASSDPVGYNEQFFGPGTRLTVL.

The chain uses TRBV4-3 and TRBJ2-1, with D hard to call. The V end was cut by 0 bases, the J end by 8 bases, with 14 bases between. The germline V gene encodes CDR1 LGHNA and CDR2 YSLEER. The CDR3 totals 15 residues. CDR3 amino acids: CASSQDGQLWDEQFF. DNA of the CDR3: TGCGCCAGCAGCCAAGACGGGCAGTTGTGGGATGAGCAGTTCTTC.

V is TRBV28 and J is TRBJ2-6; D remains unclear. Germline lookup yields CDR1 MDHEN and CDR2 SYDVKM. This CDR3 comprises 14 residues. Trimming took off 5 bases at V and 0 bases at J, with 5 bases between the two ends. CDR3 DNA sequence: TGTGCCAGCAGTACGAACTCTGGGGCCAACGTCCTGACTTTC. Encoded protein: CASSTNSGANVLTF.

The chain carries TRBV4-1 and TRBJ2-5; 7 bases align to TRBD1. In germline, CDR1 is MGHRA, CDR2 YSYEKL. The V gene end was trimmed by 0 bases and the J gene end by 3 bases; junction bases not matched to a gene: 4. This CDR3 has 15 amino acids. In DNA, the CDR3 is TGCGCCAGCAGCCAAGACGGGACAGTAGAAGAGACCCAGTACTTC. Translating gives CASSQDGTVEETQYF.

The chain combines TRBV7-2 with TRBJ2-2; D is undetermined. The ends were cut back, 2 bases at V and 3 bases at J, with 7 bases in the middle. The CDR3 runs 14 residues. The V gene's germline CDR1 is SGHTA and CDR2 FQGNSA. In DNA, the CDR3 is TGTGCCAGCAGCTTATTGGGCTACACCGGGGAGCTGTTTTTT. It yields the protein CASSLLGYTGELFF. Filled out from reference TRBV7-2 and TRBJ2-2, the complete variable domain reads GAGVSQSPSNKVTEKGKDVELRCDPISGHTALYWYRQSLGQGLEFLIYFQGNSAPDKSGLPSDRFSAERTGGSVSTLTIQRTQQEDSAVYLCASSLLGYTGELFFGEGSRLTVL.

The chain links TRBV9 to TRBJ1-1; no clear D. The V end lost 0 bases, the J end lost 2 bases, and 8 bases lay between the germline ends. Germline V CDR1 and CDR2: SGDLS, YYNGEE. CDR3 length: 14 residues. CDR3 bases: TGTGCCAGCAGCGTAGGCAGCAGCAACACTGAAGCTTTCTTT. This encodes CASSVGSSNTEAFF.

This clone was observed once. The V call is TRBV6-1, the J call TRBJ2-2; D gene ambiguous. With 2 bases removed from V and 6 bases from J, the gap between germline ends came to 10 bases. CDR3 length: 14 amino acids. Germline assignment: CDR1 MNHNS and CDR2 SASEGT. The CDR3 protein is CASSELVTSGELFF. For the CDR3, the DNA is TGTGCCAGCAGTGAACTAGTCACTTCCGGGGAGCTGTTTTTT.

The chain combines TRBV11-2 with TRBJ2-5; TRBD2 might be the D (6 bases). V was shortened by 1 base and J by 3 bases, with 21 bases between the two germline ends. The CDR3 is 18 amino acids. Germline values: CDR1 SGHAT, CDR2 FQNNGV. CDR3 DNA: TGTGCCAGCAGCTTAGTCTATAAGCGGGCCGGGATGGAAGAGACCCAGTACTTC. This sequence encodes CASSLVYKRAGMEETQYF. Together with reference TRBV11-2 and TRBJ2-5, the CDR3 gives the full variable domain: EAGVAQSPRYKIIEKRQSVAFWCNPISGHATLYWYQQILGQGPKLLIQFQNNGVVDDSQLPKDRFSAERLKGVDSTLKIQPAKLEDSAVYLCASSLVYKRAGMEETQYFGPGTRLLVL.

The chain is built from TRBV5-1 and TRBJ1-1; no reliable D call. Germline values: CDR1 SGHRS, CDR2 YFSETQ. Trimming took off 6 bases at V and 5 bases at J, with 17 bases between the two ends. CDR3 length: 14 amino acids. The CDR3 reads CASNRDGFATEAFF. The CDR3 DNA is TGCGCCAGCAACAGAGACGGTTTCGCGACTGAAGCTTTCTTT.

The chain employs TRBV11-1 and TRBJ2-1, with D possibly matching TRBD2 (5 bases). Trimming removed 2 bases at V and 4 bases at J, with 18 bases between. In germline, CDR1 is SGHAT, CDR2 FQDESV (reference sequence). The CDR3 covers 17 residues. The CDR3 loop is CASSLSVASGRYNEQFF. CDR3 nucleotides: TGTGCCAGCAGCTTAAGCGTGGCAAGCGGTCGTTACAATGAGCAGTTCTTC.

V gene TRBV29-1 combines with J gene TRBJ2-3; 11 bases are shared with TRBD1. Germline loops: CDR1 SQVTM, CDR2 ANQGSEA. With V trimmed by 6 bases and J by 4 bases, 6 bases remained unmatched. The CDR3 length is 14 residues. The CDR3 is CSVLPGQGADTQYF. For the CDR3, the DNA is TGCAGCGTCCTACCGGGACAGGGGGCAGATACGCAGTATTTT.

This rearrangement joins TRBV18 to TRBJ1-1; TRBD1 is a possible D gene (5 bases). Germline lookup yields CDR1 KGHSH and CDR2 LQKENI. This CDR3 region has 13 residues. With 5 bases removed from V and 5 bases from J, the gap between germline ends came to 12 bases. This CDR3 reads CASSKIGGTEAFF. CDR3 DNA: TGTGCCAGCTCAAAAATCGGGGGAACTGAAGCTTTCTTT.

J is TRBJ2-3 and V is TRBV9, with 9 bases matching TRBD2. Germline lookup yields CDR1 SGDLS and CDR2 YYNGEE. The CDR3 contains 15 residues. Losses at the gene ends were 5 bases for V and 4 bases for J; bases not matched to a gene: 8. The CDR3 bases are TGTGCCAGCAGTCTCTATAGCGGGAGTGCAGATACGCAGTATTTT. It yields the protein CASSLYSGSADTQYF.

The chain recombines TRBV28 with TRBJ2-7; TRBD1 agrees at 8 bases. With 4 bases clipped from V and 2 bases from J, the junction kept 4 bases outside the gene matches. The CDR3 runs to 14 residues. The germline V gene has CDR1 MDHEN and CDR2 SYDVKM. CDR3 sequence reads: CASSWTGRTYEQYF. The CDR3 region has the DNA TGTGCCAGCAGTTGGACAGGGAGGACCTACGAGCAGTACTTC. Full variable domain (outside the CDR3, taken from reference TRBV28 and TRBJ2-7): DVKVTQSSRYLVKRTGEKVFLECVQDMDHENMFWYRQDPGLGLRLIYFSYDVKMKEKGDIPEGYSVSREKKERFSLILESASTNQTSMYLCASSWTGRTYEQYFGPGTRLTVT.

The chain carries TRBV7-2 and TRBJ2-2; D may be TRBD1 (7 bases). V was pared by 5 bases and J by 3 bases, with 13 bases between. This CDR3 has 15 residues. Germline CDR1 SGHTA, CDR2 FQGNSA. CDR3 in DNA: TGTGCCAGCAGCCCCTCAGGGGGGTACACCGGGGAGCTGTTTTTT. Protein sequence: CASSPSGGYTGELFF.

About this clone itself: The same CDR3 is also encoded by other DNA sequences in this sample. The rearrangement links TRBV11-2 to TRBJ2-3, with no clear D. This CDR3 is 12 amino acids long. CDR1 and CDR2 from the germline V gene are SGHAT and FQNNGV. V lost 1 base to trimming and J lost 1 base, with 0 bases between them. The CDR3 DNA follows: TGTGCCAGCAGCTTAGGCACAGATACGCAGTATTTT. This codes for CASSLGTDTQYF.

CDR3 residues: CASSSVSIQLSSGNTIYF. The CDR3 DNA follows: TGTGCCAGCAGCTCTGTATCGATACAGCTTTCCTCTGGAAACACCATATATTTT. This chain joins TRBV7-2 and TRBJ1-3; unclear D gene. V shed 4 bases and J shed 0 bases, with 19 bases lying between them. Germline V CDR1 and CDR2: SGHTA, FQGNSA. The CDR3 extends over 18 amino acids.

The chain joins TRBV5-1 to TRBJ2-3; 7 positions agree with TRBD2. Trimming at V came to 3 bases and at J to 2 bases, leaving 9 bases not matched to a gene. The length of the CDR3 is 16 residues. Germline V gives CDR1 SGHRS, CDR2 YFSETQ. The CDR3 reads CASSWASGSYTDTQYF. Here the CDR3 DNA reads TGCGCCAGCAGCTGGGCTAGCGGTTCCTACACAGATACGCAGTATTTT.

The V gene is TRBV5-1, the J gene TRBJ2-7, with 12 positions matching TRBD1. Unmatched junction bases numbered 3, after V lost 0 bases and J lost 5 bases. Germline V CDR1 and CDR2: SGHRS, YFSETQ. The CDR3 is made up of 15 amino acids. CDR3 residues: CASSLVGTGGHEQYF. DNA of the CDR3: TGCGCCAGCAGCTTGGTTGGGACAGGGGGCCACGAGCAGTACTTC.

The CDR3 protein is CASSSNPGWQPQHF. The CDR3 DNA follows: TGTGCCAGCAGCTCTAATCCAGGATGGCAGCCCCAGCATTTT. The rearrangement uses TRBV7-2 and TRBJ1-5; D unclear. The CDR3 has 14 residues. Germline V lookup: CDR1 SGHTA, CDR2 FQGNSA. V lost 4 bases and J lost 7, with 14 bases in between.

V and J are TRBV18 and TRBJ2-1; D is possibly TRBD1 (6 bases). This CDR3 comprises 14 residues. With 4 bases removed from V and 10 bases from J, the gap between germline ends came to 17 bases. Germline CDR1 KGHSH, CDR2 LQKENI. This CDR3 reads CASSLIGVGTEQFF. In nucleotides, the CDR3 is TGTGCCAGCTCACTAATCGGAGTCGGGACAGAGCAGTTCTTC. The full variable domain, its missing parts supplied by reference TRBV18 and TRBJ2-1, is NAGVMQNPRHLVRRRGQEARLRCSPMKGHSHVYWYRQLPEEGLKFMVYLQKENIIDESGMPKERFSAEFPKEGPSILRIQQVVRGDSAAYFCASSLIGVGTEQFFGPGTRLTVL.

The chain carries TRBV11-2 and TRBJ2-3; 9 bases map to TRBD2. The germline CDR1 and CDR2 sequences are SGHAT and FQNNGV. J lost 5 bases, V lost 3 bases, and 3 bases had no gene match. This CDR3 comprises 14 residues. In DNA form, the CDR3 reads TGTGCCAGCAGCTTCGGGACTAGCCGAGATACGCAGTATTTT. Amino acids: CASSFGTSRDTQYF.

The CDR3 here is CASSESREPTYEQYF. For the CDR3, the DNA is TGTGCCAGCAGTGAAAGCAGGGAACCCACCTACGAGCAGTACTTC. This rearrangement joins TRBV6-1 to TRBJ2-7; D may be TRBD1 (5 bases). V was shortened by 2 bases and J by 2 bases, with 13 bases between the two germline ends. Germline CDR1 and CDR2: MNHNS and SASEGT. The CDR3 covers 15 residues.

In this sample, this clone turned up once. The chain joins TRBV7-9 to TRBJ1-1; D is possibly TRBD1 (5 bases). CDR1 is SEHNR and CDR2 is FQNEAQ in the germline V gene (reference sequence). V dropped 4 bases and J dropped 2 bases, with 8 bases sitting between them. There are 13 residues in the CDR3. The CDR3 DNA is TGTGCCAGCAGCTCCGGGGACAACACTGAAGCTTTCTTT. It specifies CASSSGDNTEAFF.

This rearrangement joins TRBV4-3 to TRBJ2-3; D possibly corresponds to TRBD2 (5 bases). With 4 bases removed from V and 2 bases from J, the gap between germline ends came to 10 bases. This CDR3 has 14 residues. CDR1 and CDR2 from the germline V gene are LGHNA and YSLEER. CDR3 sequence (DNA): TGCGCCAGCAGCCCCGGGGTGTCCACAGATACGCAGTATTTT. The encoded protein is CASSPGVSTDTQYF.

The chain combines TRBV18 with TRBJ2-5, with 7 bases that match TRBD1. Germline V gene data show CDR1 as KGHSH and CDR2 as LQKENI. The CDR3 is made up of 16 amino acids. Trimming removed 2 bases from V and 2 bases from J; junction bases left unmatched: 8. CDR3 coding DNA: TGTGCCAGCTCACCAAAAGGGGGCTACTCACAAGAGACCCAGTACTTC. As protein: CASSPKGGYSQETQYF.

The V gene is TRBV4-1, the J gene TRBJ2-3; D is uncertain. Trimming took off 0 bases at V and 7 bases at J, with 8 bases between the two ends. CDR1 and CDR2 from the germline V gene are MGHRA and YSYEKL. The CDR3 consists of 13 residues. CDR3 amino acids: CASSQEYPNTQYF. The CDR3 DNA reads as TGCGCCAGCAGCCAAGAATACCCGAATACGCAGTATTTT.